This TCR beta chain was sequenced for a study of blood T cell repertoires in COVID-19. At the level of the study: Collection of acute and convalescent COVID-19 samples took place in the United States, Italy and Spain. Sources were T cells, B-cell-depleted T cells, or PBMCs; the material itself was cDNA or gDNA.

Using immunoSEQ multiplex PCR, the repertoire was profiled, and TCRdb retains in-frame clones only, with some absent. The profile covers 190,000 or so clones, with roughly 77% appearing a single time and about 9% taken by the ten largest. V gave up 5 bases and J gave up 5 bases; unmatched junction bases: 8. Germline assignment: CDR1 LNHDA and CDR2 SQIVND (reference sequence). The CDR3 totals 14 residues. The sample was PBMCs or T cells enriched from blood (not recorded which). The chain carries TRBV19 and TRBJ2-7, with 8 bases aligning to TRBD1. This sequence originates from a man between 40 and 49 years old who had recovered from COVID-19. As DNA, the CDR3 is TGTGCCAGTAGTCCGACAGGGGCCACCAACGAGCAGTACTTC. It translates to CASSPTGATNEQYF.